Detailed here is one TCR beta chain. Germline V gene lookup returns CDR1 SEHNR and CDR2 FQNEAQ (reference sequence). This CDR3 has 14 residues. The V and J ends lost 5 bases and 6 bases respectively, with 15 bases between them. The data belong to a study of CD8 T cells in Susac syndrome. An amount of RNA that ranged from roughly 0.5 to 1 ug was reverse transcribed with random hexamers. TCRdb re-called the immunoSEQ multiplex PCR reads with MiXCR, one entry per CDR3 protein. This sample has around 280,000 distinct CDR3 sequences, with 85% found just once. This receptor was identified in a human donor with multiple sclerosis. The chain recombines TRBV7-9 with TRBJ2-3; no firm D call. The sample consisted of CD8+ T cells from PBMCs. CDR3 sequence: CASSLDQRQDTQYF. As DNA, the CDR3 is TGTGCCAGCAGCCTGGACCAAAGGCAGGATACGCAGTATTTT.